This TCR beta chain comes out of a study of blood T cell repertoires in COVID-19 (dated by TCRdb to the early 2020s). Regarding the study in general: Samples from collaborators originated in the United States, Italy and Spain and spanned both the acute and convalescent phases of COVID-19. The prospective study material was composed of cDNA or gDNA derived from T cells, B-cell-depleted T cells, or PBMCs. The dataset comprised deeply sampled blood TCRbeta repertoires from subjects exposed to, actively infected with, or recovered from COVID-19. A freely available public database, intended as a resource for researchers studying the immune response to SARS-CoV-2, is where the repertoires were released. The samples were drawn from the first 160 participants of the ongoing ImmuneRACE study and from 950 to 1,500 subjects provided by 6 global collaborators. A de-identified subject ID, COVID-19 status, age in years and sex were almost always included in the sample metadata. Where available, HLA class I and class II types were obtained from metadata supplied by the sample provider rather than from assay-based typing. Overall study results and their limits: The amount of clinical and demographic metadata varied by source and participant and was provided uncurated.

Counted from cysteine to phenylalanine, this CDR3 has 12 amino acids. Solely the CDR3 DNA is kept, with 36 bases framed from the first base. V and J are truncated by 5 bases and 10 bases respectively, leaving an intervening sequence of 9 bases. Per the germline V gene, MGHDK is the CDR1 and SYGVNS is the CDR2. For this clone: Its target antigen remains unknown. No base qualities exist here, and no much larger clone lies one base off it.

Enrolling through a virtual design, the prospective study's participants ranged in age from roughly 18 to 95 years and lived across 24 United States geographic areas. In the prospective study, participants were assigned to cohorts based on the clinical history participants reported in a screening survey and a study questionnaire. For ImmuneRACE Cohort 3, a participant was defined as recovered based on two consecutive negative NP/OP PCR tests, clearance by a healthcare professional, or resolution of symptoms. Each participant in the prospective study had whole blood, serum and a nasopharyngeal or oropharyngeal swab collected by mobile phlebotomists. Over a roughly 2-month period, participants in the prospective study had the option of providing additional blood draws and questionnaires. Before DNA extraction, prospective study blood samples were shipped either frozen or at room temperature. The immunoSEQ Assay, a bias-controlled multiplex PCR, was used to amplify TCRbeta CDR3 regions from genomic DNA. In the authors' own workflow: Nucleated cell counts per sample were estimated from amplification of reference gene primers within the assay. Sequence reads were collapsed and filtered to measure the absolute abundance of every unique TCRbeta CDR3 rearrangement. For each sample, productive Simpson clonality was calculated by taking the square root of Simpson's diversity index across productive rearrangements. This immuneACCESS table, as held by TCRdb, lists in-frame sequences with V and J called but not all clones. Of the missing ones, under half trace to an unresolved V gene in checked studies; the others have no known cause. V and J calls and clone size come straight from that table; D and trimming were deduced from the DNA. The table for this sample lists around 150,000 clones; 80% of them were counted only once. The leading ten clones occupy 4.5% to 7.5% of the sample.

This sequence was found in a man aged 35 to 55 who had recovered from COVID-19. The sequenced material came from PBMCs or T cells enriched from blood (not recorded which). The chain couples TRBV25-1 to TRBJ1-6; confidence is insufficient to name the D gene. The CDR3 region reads CASSFGNSPLHF. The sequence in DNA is TGTGCCAGCAGTTTCGGGAACTCACCCCTCCACTTT.